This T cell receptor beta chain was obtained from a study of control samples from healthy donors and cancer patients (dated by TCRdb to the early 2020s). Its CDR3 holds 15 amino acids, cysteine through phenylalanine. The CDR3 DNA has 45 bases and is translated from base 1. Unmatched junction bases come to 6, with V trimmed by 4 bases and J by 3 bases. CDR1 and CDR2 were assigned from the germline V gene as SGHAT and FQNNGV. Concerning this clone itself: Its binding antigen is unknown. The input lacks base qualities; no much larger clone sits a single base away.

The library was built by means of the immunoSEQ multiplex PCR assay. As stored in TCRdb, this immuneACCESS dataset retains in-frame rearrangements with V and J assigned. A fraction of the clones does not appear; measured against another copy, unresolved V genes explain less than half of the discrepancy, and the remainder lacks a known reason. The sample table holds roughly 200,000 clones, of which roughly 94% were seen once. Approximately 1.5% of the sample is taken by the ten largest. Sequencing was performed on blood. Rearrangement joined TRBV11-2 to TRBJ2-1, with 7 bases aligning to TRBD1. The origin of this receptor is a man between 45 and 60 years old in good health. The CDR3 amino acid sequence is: CASSSPGQLYNEQFF. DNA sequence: TGTGCCAGCAGCTCACCGGGACAGCTCTACAATGAGCAGTTCTTC.